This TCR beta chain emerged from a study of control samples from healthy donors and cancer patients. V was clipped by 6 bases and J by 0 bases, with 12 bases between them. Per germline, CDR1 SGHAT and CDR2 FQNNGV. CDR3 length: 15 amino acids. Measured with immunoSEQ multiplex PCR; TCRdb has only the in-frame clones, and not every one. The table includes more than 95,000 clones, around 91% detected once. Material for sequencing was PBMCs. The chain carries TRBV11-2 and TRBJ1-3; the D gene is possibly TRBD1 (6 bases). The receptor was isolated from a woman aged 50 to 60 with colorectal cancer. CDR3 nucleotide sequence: TGTGCCAGCAGGTTCACAGGGAACTCTGGAAACACCATATATTTT. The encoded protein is CASRFTGNSGNTIYF. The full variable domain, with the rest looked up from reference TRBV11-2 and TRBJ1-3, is EAGVAQSPRYKIIEKRQSVAFWCNPISGHATLYWYQQILGQGPKLLIQFQNNGVVDDSQLPKDRFSAERLKGVDSTLKIQPAKLEDSAVYLCASRFTGNSGNTIYFGEGSWLTVV.